The clone carrying this TCR beta chain was seen ten or more times. Its cognate antigen is unknown. This specimen belongs to a study of metastatic and nonmetastatic thyroid tumors. Study as a whole: For malignant and benign thyroid patients, tumor or nodule tissue and blood were the sources whose repertoires were compared. Findings and limits, study-wide: Benign nodules reportedly had significantly lower TCR beta diversity than malignant thyroid tumors in blood and tumor.

TCRdb recomputed clones from the PCR reads via MiXCR. In the table there are tens of thousands of clones, about 18% of which are singletons. There were no patients who had received any treatment before thyroid surgery. Trimming cost V 10 bases and J 0 bases, with 17 bases left between them. The CDR3 length is 15 residues. Germline V gene data show CDR1 as LNHDA and CDR2 as SQIVND (reference sequence). This sequence was found in a male donor with papillary thyroid cancer or a benign thyroid nodule (not recorded which). Some clones in this sample may be carry-over from other donors' samples. The gene calls are TRBV19 and TRBJ2-3, with D unclear. Material for sequencing was blood. The CDR3 coding sequence is TGTGCCACATCATCGACTGATTCTAGCACAGATACGCAGTATTTT. It yields the protein CATSSTDSSTDTQYF.